These 27 T cell receptor beta chains came from one sample sequenced in a study of shared clonotypes between healthy human individuals. CD45RO-negative cells were positively selected for CCR7, leaving out terminally differentiated effector memory CD45RA+ cells. The table came from immunoSEQ multiplex PCR; TCRdb's copy has only in-frame clones and leaves some out. The table records roughly 2 million clones, less than 95% of them present only once. Material: naive CD8+ T cells sorted from blood. These TCRs come from a man younger than 35 in good health.

This clone was found many times. In DNA form, the CDR3 reads TGTGCCAGCAGTGCCCAGAGGGAAAGTGGCTACACCTTC. Protein sequence: CASSAQRESGYTF. The V call is TRBV25-1, the J call TRBJ1-2; D remains unclear. The CDR3 runs to 13 residues. V lost 4 bases and J 7 bases, leaving 13 bases between the germline ends. Germline assignment: CDR1 MGHDK and CDR2 SYGVNS.

The chain links TRBV14 to TRBJ2-7; no reliable D call. Trimming pared 0 bases from V and 3 bases from J, leaving 12 bases between. Germline CDR1 SGHDN, CDR2 FVKESK. This CDR3 comprises 15 residues. The chain's CDR3 is CASSQESGVGYEQYF. CDR3 DNA: TGTGCCAGCAGCCAAGAATCGGGTGTGGGCTACGAGCAGTACTTC.

The rearrangement joins TRBV30 to TRBJ1-2; D is unclear. Germline-derived CDR1 and CDR2 are GTSNPN and SVGIG (reference sequence). Deletions cut 2 bases from V and 2 bases from J, with 12 bases between. The CDR3 is 14 amino acids. The CDR3 DNA follows: TGTGCCTGGAGTAAGGCCGTGAACAACTATGGCTACACCTTC. It encodes CAWSKAVNNYGYTF.

This clone was detected once. The chain links TRBV13 to TRBJ1-2, with 7 nucleotides matching TRBD1. This CDR3 contains 13 residues. V trimming: 5 bases; J trimming: 6 bases; junction bases outside the gene matches: 6. Germline loops: CDR1 PRHDT, CDR2 FYEKMQ (reference sequence). The CDR3 bases are TGTGCCAGCAGCATAACAGGGGTGAATGGCTACACCTTC. Encoded protein: CASSITGVNGYTF.

The chain uses TRBV10-1 and TRBJ1-1, with D tentatively TRBD1 (6 bases). The germline V gene encodes CDR1 WNHNN and CDR2 SYGVQD (reference sequence). V gave up 0 bases and J gave up 0 bases, with 11 bases separating them. This CDR3 comprises 16 residues. DNA for the CDR3: TGCGCCAGCAGTGAGTCACCAACAGGGTTGAACACTGAAGCTTTCTTT. This codes for CASSESPTGLNTEAFF.

V is TRBV30 and J is TRBJ2-7; 7 bases line up with TRBD1. The trim removed 4 bases at V and 5 bases at J, leaving 11 bases unmatched. From germline, CDR1 is GTSNPN and CDR2 SVGIG (reference sequence). CDR3 length: 14 amino acids. For the CDR3, the DNA is TGTGCCTGGAACCCACAGGGGTTGGGGCACGAGCAGTACTTC. Translating gives CAWNPQGLGHEQYF.

The V call is TRBV15, the J call TRBJ2-3; D is uncertain. The CDR3 covers 16 residues. Germline CDR1 is LNHNV and CDR2 is YYDKDF (reference sequence). Trimming left V 1 base short and J 1 base short, with 12 bases between. The CDR3 region has the DNA TGTGCCACCAGCAGAGGAGTGAACACAGGCACAGATACGCAGTATTTT. It encodes CATSRGVNTGTDTQYF.

The rearrangement joins TRBV14 to TRBJ1-3; 7 nucleotides agree with TRBD1. This CDR3 contains 16 residues. J lost 2 bases, V lost 5 bases, and 9 bases had no gene match. Germline lookup yields CDR1 SGHDN and CDR2 FVKESK. The CDR3 here is CASSTRQGMAGNTIYF. The CDR3 DNA reads as TGTGCCAGCAGCACACGACAGGGAATGGCTGGAAACACCATATATTTT.

This sequence joins TRBV30 and TRBJ2-1; D assignment may be TRBD1 or TRBD2 (5 bases each). V was trimmed by 0 bases and J by 9 bases, leaving 18 bases between them. The CDR3 is 15 amino acids. Germline V CDR1 and CDR2: GTSNPN, SVGIG (reference sequence). The CDR3 here is CAWSVGALLAGEQFF. For the CDR3, the DNA is TGTGCCTGGAGTGTCGGGGCCCTGCTGGCGGGTGAGCAGTTCTTC.

Comments on this clone: A junction end diverges from the germline sequence, so it may reflect a read error. V usage is TRBV7-7 and J usage is TRBJ2-5; TRBD2 matches at 12 bases. This CDR3 spans 16 amino acids. Germline V gene data show CDR1 as SSHAT and CDR2 as FNYEAQ (reference sequence). The CDR3 spells CASSSLAGGPLETQYF. CDR3 bases: TGTGCTAGCAGCTCCCTAGCGGGGGGGCCGTTGGAGACCCAGTACTTC.

V is TRBV4-1 and J is TRBJ1-1, with TRBD1 matching 7 bases. This CDR3 has 13 residues. Germline values: CDR1 MGHRA, CDR2 YSYEKL. The V and J ends lost 8 bases and 1 base, in that order; junction bases with no gene match: 4. The CDR3 region is CASGDSQNTEAFF. CDR3 nucleotides: TGCGCCAGCGGGGACAGCCAGAACACTGAAGCTTTCTTT.

The rearrangement joins TRBV6-1 to TRBJ2-7; the D gene is possibly TRBD1 (7 bases). Trimming cost V 8 bases and J 3 bases, with 17 bases left between them. In germline, CDR1 is MNHNS, CDR2 SASEGT. This CDR3 comprises 14 residues. CDR3 sequence reads: CASGTDRDFYEQYF. The CDR3 DNA reads TGTGCCAGCGGAACTGACAGGGACTTCTACGAGCAGTACTTC.

The chain links TRBV9 to TRBJ1-3; the D is unclear. With 0 bases removed from V and 4 bases from J, the gap between germline ends came to 11 bases. CDR3 length: 15 amino acids. The germline gives CDR1 SGDLS, CDR2 YYNGEE. Here the CDR3 reads CASSVAGGQGNTIYF. CDR3 nucleotides: TGTGCCAGCAGCGTAGCGGGAGGTCAGGGAAACACCATATATTTT.

The gene calls are TRBV13 and TRBJ2-7, with 8 bases that match TRBD2. The germline gives CDR1 PRHDT, CDR2 FYEKMQ (reference sequence). V dropped 4 bases and J dropped 7; count of bases not matched to a gene: 9. The CDR3 has 14 residues. The CDR3 region has the DNA TGTGCCAGCAGCTCAGCGGGAGTACGAGGAGAGCAGTACTTC. Its protein product is CASSSAGVRGEQYF.

The chain recombines TRBV29-1 with TRBJ2-2; D is ambiguous. Trimming stripped 0 bases from V and 13 bases from J, with 15 bases between. The CDR3 has 13 amino acids. CDR1 is SQVTM and CDR2 is ANQGSEA in the germline V gene. Here the CDR3 reads CSVEDLLIPGLFF. DNA for the CDR3: TGCAGCGTTGAAGATCTGTTGATTCCGGGGCTGTTTTTT.

As regards this clone: This same CDR3 is encoded by further DNA sequences in the sample. The gene calls are TRBV30 and TRBJ1-5; 7 bases map to TRBD1. This CDR3 is 14 amino acids long. Looked up from germline, CDR1 is GTSNPN and CDR2 is SVGIG (reference sequence). With V trimmed by 0 bases and J by 5 bases, 4 bases remained unmatched. CDR3 sequence: CAWSVGQGDQPQHF. The CDR3 DNA is TGTGCCTGGAGTGTAGGCCAGGGGGATCAGCCCCAGCATTTT.

Note on this clone: Other nucleotide sequences in the sample specify the same CDR3. V usage is TRBV7-6 and J usage is TRBJ2-7; D is uncertain. Germline V gene sequence: CDR1 SGHVS, CDR2 FNYEAQ. V was shortened by 0 bases and J by 0 bases, with 9 bases between the two germline ends. The CDR3 sequence is 15 residues long. The CDR3 sequence: CASSLALGNSYEQYF. CDR3 nucleotide sequence: TGTGCCAGCAGCTTAGCGCTGGGCAACTCCTACGAGCAGTACTTC.

This rearrangement joins TRBV14 to TRBJ1-1; possible D gene TRBD1, 6 bases. Germline CDR1 and CDR2: SGHDN and FVKESK. The CDR3 is made up of 15 amino acids. V dropped 0 bases and J dropped 7 bases, with 15 bases sitting between them. The DNA for the CDR3 is TGTGCCAGCAGCCAAGAAGCGGGGGCGAGCGTTGAAGCTTTCTTT. Residues: CASSQEAGASVEAFF.

The rearrangement uses TRBV9 and TRBJ2-5; D gene uncertain. The CDR3 is 14 amino acids. Germline CDR1 and CDR2: SGDLS and YYNGEE. The V end was cut by 0 bases, the J end by 6 bases, with 12 bases between. The CDR3 spells CASSVGITGQTQYF. The DNA of the CDR3 is TGTGCCAGCAGCGTAGGGATAACCGGACAGACCCAGTACTTC.

The chain is built from TRBV25-1 and TRBJ2-3, with D hard to call. The CDR3 extends over 13 amino acids. CDR1 and CDR2 from the germline V gene are MGHDK and SYGVNS. Trimming removed 3 bases at V and 7 bases at J, with 11 bases between. The CDR3 DNA reads as TGTGCCAGCAGTGACGGACGGCAGAATACGCAGTATTTT. Protein sequence: CASSDGRQNTQYF.

The chain links TRBV5-4 to TRBJ1-1; D is undetermined. V was clipped by 0 bases and J by 4 bases, with 10 bases between them. This CDR3 has 14 amino acids. CDR1 is SGHNT and CDR2 is YYREEE in the germline V gene (reference sequence). The CDR3 region has the DNA TGTGCCAGCAGCTTGGTGGAGGGCAGCACTGAAGCTTTCTTT. Residues: CASSLVEGSTEAFF.

In this sample, this clone turned up once. Different DNA sequences within this sample yield the same CDR3. The chain has TRBV18 and TRBJ1-2, with D unclear. From germline, CDR1 is KGHSH and CDR2 LQKENI. V lost 3 bases and J lost 4, with 6 bases in between. The CDR3 runs 12 residues. The CDR3 nucleotides read TGTGCCAGCTCACCGGAGGGCTATGGCTACACCTTC. It encodes CASSPEGYGYTF.

The chain has TRBV27 and TRBJ2-2, with D perhaps TRBD1 or TRBD2 (5 bases each). This CDR3 is 14 amino acids long. V lost 6 bases, J lost 6 bases, and 14 bases lay in between. From germline, CDR1 is MNHEY and CDR2 SMNVEV (reference sequence). CDR3 sequence (DNA): TGTGCCAGCAGACTAGGGGTAACGGCCGGGGAGCTGTTTTTT. Translating it yields CASRLGVTAGELFF.

CDR3 coding DNA: TGTGCCAGCAGTACGACAGGGGTACGGTTATTCGAGACCCAGTACTTC. This translates into CASSTTGVRLFETQYF. V and J are TRBV6-6 and TRBJ2-5; 8 nucleotides line up with TRBD1. The length of the CDR3 is 16 residues. CDR1 is MNHNY and CDR2 is SVGAGI in the germline V gene (reference sequence). J lost 5 bases, V lost 5 bases, and 13 bases had no gene match.

The V and J genes are TRBV11-2 and TRBJ2-3; 10 nucleotides agree with TRBD2. Losses at the gene ends were 3 bases for V and 5 bases for J; bases not matched to a gene: 2. Germline CDR1 is SGHAT and CDR2 is FQNNGV. The CDR3 spans 14 residues. CDR3 DNA sequence: TGTGCCAGCAGCTTCTTAGCGGGGGGAGATACGCAGTATTTT. Translation gives CASSFLAGGDTQYF. Based on the CDR3 plus reference TRBV11-2 and TRBJ2-3, the full variable domain is EAGVAQSPRYKIIEKRQSVAFWCNPISGHATLYWYQQILGQGPKLLIQFQNNGVVDDSQLPKDRFSAERLKGVDSTLKIQPAKLEDSAVYLCASSFLAGGDTQYFGPGTRLTVL.

J is TRBJ1-2 and V is TRBV2, with TRBD1 matching over 9 bases. The junction had 6 bases not matched to a gene; V was cut back by 7 bases and J by 6 bases. This CDR3 has 13 residues. Per germline, CDR1 SNHLY and CDR2 FYNNEI. CDR3 coding DNA: TGTGCCAGCAAGGGGGGACAGGGAAATGGCTACACCTTC. Translated, it gives CASKGGQGNGYTF.

The chain joins TRBV11-3 to TRBJ2-1; tentative D call: TRBD2 (5 bases). The CDR3 contains 15 residues. Germline CDR1 is SGHNT and CDR2 is YENEEA. V shed 1 base and J shed 7 bases, with 14 bases lying between them. The CDR3 DNA reads as TGTGCCAGCAGCTTAGGAGGGAGCAAAACTAATGAGCAGTTCTTC. Its protein product is CASSLGGSKTNEQFF.